The TCR beta chain described here comes from a study of Ad26.COV2.S vaccination and SARS-CoV-2 variants. This sample's treatment: around 19 received Ad26.COV2.S at low or high dose, single or two shots; five or six received placebo; per-sample allocation not given. On day 63 after the first injection, vaccine and placebo recipients gave samples. The CDR3 has 12 residues. V was pared by 4 bases and J by 4 bases, with 10 bases between. The germline V gene has CDR1 SQVTM and CDR2 ANQGSEA. TCRdb keeps only in-frame clones here, not all; method: immunoSEQ multiplex PCR. The sample consists of under 400,000 clones, around 86% of them appearing once.

The chain carries TRBV29-1 and TRBJ1-1; D remains unclear. The receptor was isolated from a person aged 18-60 years who received the Ad26.COV2.S COVID-19 vaccine or a placebo. Sequencing used peripheral blood, obtained in a trial of Ad26.COV2.S vaccine versus placebo. The CDR3 is CSVGREATEAFF. CDR3 sequence (DNA): TGCAGCGTTGGGAGGGAGGCCACTGAAGCTTTCTTT.